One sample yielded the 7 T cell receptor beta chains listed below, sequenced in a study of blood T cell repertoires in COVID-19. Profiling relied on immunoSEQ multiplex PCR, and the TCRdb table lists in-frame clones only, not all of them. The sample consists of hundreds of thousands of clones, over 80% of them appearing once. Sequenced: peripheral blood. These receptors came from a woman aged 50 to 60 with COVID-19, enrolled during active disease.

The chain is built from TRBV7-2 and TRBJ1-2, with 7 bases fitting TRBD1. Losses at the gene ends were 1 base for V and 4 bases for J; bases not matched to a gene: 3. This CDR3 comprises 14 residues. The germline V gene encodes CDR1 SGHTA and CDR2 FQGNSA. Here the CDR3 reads CASSLGGQTYGYTF. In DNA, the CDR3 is TGTGCCAGCAGCTTAGGGGGACAGACCTATGGCTACACCTTC.

In nucleotides, the CDR3 is TGCAGCGTCCTAGGAGCACTAGCCGGCGAGCAGTACTTC. Translated, it gives CSVLGALAGEQYF. The chain links TRBV29-1 to TRBJ2-7, with D perhaps TRBD2 (6 bases). There are 13 residues in the CDR3. CDR1 and CDR2 from the germline V gene are SQVTM and ANQGSEA. V was cut by 6 bases and J by 6 bases, with 18 bases left in between.

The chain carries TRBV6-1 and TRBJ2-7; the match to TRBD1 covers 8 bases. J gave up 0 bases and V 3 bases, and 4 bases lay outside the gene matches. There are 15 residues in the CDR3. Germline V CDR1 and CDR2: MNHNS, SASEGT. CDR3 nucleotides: TGTGCCAGCAGTGAGGCCGGACAGGGCTCCTACGAGCAGTACTTC. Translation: CASSEAGQGSYEQYF.

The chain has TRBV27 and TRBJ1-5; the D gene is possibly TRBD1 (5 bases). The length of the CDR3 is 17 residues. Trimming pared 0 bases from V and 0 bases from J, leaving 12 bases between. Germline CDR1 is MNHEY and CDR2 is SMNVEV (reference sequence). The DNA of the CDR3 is TGTGCCAGCAGTTTATCGAAAGGGGATTCTAGCAATCAGCCCCAGCATTTT. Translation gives CASSLSKGDSSNQPQHF.

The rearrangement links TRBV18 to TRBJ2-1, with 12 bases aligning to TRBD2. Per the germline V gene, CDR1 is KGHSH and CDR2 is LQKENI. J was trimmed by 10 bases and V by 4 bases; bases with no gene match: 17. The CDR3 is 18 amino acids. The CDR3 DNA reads TGTGCCAGCTCACTTCTTGCTAGCGGGAGGGCCAGGTCGGTCGAGCAGTTCTTC. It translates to CASSLLASGRARSVEQFF.

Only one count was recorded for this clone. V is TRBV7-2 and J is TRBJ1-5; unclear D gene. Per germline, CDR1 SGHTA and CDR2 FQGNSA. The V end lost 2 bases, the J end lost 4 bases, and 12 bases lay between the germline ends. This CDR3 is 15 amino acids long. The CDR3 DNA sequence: TGTGCCAGCAGCTTATATGGGCTGGATAATCAGCCCCAGCATTTT. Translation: CASSLYGLDNQPQHF.

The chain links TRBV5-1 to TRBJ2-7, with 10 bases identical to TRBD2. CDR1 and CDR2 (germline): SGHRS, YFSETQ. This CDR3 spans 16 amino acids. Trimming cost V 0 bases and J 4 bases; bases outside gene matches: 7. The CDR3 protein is CASSLGTSGLPYEQYF. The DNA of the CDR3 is TGCGCCAGCAGCTTGGGGACTAGCGGACTTCCTTACGAGCAGTACTTC.